The source of this TCR delta chain is a study of Vδ1+ human thymocytes (dated by TCRdb to 2016 to 2018). Study-level background: mRNA-level TRG and TRD CDR3 repertoires of highly purified Vdelta1+ thymocytes from young children were characterised as a data resource. Validation of the multiplex-based CDR3 amplicon strategy against 5'RACE-based CDR3 amplicon generation methods had been performed previously.

As regards this clone: Its target antigen remains unknown. Within one base of it there is no much larger clone, and no base qualities were kept.

RNA was isolated using the RNeasy mini kit, and reverse transcription was performed with Superscript III. Multiplex PCR was used to generate CDR3 amplicons, with pooled V-gene forward primers and a constant-region reverse primer carrying Illumina adaptor overhangs. Amplicons were gel-purified, then indexed with Nextera index primers over around 8 extra PCR cycles and purified with AMPure XP beads. Libraries were sequenced on an Illumina MiSeq with paired-end 250 bp reads, dual indexing and about 20% PhiX spike-in. The study's processing was this. FastQC was used to quality check the reads, while ea-utils fastq-join merged the TRG read pairs. Annotation of sequences was performed with IMGT/HighV-QUEST, only productive sequences with unambiguous V-gene assignment were retained, and clonotypes were defined by identical CDR3 sequence. For downstream analysis, VDJtools 1.1.1, tcR 2.2.3, Treemap and vegan Shannon diversity in R 3.4.4 were used. With CATT, TCRdb called clones again from the public reads; duplicate DNA rows were later joined. The V and J calls reflect TCRdb's pipeline rather than the authors' work. Here the sample has 20,000 to 25,000 delta-chain clones; more than 8% occur a single time. 0.8% to 1% of the sample goes to the ten largest clones.

Beyond this particular receptor, the publication reports: The use of highly purified populations and single-cell validation was advised by the authors, since misinterpretation of bulk repertoire data could be caused by unexpected Vdelta2 sequences. Because no clustering by age or sex was observed, donors were not stratified by these variables in the analyses. Many TRG clonotypes were shared between donors (up to roughly 7x10^3), whereas TRD repertoires were essentially private (max roughly 100 shared). Although sort purity was high, roughly a fifth of thymic TRD sequences were Vdelta2 (with a few Vdelta3), in contrast to the peripheral blood Vdelta1+ controls. Thymic TRG and TRD repertoires appeared highly polyclonal with Gaussian CDR3 length distributions, unlike oligoclonal peripheral blood repertoires.

Reading from cysteine to phenylalanine, the CDR3 counts 24 amino acids. Only CDR3 DNA remains: 72 bases, in frame from the first base. V is cut by 2 bases and J by 0 bases, and the space between the germline ends is 37 bases. Looking up the germline V gene yields CDR1 TSWWSYY and CDR2 QGS. Thymic samples were depleted of alphabeta T cells, then CD3+ TCRVdelta1+ TCRVdelta2- thymocytes were FACS-sorted. The purity of the sorted Vdelta1+ thymocytes fell between roughly 98% and 99.6%. The thymic specimens were obtained from seven or eight paediatric patients who were undergoing corrective cardiac surgery and ranged in age from roughly 5 days to 17 months. After the thymic tissue was dispersed, mononuclear cells were isolated using a Histopaque-1077 density gradient. The staining antibodies were anti-TCRVdelta1 clone TS8.2, anti-TCRVdelta2 clone B6, anti-CD3 clone HIT3a and anti-TCRalphabeta clone IP26.

Sequenced sample: Vdelta1+ gamma-delta thymocytes from the thymus. The cell subset or site label of this sample denotes: FACS-sorted CD3+ TCRalphabeta- TCRVdelta1+ TCRVdelta2- thymocytes. The receptor was derived from a child under two years old who had congenital heart surgery. The sequence links TRDV1 to TRDJ1; the D gene is perhaps TRDD3, on 10 matching bases. The J gene comes from matching the DNA to germline here; TCRdb lacks it. At the DNA level, the sequence is TGTGCTCTTGGGGAAGGATTGGGTCCTTCCTACGAGTTGGGGGATACCCCGTACACCGATAAACTCATCTTT. It is translated as CALGEGLGPSYELGDTPYTDKLIF.